This TCR beta chain appears in the sequencing data of a study of Ad26.COV2.S vaccination and SARS-CoV-2 variants. Comment on this clone: Its antigen is currently unknown. The sample holds other DNA sequences that translate to the same CDR3.

TCRdb keeps only in-frame clones here, not all; method: immunoSEQ multiplex PCR. The table records around 450,000 clones, more than 80% of them present only once. The CDR3 is 14 residues long. The germline V gene has CDR1 MNHEY and CDR2 SVGEGT. Deletions cut 2 bases from V and 2 bases from J, with 6 bases between. The treatment here: some 20 received Ad26.COV2.S at low or high dose, single or two shots; several received placebo; per-sample allocation not given. Sampling was done on day 63 after the first vaccine or placebo injection. Donor was an adult aged 18-55 years in Boston. Whole-study results and caveats: In vaccinated individuals, spike-specific CD8+ and CD4+ T cell responses reportedly displayed substantial breadth.

J is TRBJ2-2 and V is TRBV6-2 or TRBV6-3; D not certain. The sequence derives from a person between 18 and 59 years old who received the Ad26.COV2.S COVID-19 vaccine or a placebo. This sample comprised peripheral blood, obtained in a trial of Ad26.COV2.S vaccine versus placebo. This CDR3 is CASSYTFNTGELFF. CDR3 DNA: TGTGCCAGCAGTTACACTTTCAACACCGGGGAGCTGTTTTTT.